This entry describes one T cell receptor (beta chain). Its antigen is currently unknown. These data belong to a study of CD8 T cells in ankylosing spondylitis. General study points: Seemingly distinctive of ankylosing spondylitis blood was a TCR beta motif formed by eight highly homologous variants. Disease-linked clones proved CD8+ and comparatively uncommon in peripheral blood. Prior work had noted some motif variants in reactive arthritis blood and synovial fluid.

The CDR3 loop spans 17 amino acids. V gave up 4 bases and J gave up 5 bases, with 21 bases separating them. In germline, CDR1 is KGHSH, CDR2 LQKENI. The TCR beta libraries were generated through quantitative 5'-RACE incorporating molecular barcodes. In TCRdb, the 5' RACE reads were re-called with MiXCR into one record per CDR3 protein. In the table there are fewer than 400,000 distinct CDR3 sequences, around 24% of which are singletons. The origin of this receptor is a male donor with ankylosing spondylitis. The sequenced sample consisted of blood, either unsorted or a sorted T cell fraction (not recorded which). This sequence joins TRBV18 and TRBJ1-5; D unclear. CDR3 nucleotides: TGTGCCAGCTCACAAAATCCGGTACAGCTCACGGATCAGCCCCAGCATTTT. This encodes CASSQNPVQLTDQPQHF.